Sequencing of this T cell receptor beta chain was carried out in a study of T cells in Graves' hyperthyroidism and ophthalmopathy. Study-wide results and caveats: A model of 13 V-J features distinguished ophthalmopathy from stable hyperthyroidism. Appearing also in blood were most of the thyroid clonotypes expanded above 0.001.

Amplified TCR beta CDR3 regions derived from RNA transcripts. TCR CDR3 regions were first amplified by RT-PCR with HTBI primers. One entry per CDR3 protein, called by TCRdb with MiXCR from the multiplex PCR reads. The sample lists hundreds of thousands of distinct CDR3 sequences, 45% occurring once. This clonotype was observed many times. What it binds is unknown. Germline-derived CDR1 and CDR2 are SGHDN and FVKESK. The length of the CDR3 is 12 residues. V lost 5 bases to trimming and J lost 4 bases, with 8 bases between them. Patients with uncontrolled infections, other autoimmune diseases, pregnancy or lactation were excluded. Orbital computed tomography, thyroid ultrasound, serum thyroxine and TRAb, and clinical symptoms together informed the diagnoses.

The chain carries TRBV14 and TRBJ1-2, with unresolved D. The clonotype originates from an adult man with Graves' disease, either hyperthyroidism or ophthalmopathy (not recorded which). Sequenced input: peripheral blood or thyroid tissue (not recorded which). The CDR3 bases are TGTGCCAGCAGCACCGGGCTCTATGGCTACACCTTC. Translated, it gives CASSTGLYGYTF.